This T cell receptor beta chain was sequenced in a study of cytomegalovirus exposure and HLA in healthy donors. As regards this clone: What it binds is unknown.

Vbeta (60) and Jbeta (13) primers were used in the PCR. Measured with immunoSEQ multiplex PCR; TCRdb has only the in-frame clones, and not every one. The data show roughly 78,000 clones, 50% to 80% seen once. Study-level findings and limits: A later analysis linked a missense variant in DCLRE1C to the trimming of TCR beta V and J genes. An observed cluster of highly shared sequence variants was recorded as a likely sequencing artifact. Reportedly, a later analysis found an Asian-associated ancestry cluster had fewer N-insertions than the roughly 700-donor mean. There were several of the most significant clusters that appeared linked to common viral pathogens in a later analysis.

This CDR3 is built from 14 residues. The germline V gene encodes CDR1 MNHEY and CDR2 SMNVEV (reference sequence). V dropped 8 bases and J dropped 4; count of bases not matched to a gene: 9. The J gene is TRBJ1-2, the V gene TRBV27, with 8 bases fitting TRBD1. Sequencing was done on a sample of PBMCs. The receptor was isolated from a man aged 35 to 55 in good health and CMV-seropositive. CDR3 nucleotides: TGTGCCAGCGGACCCAGGGGGCGTAGCTATGGCTACACCTTC. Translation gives CASGPRGRSYGYTF.